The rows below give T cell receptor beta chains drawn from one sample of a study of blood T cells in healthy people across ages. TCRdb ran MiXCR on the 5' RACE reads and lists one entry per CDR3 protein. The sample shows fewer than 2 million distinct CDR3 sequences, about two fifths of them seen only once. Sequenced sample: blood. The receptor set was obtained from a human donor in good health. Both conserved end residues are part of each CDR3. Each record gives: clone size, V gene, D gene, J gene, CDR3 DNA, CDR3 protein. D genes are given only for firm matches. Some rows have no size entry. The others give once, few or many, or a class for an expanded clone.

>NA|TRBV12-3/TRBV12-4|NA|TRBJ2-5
TGTGCCAGCAGTCCCCTTGGAAGGGGAGAGACCCAGTACTTC
CASSPLGRGETQYF
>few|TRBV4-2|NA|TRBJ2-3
TGTGCCAGCAACCCGGGGAGACGCACAGATACGCAGTATTTT
CASNPGRRTDTQYF
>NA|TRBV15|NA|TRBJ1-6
TGTGCCACCAGCAGAGATTCTAGGTTGAACCATTCACCCCTCCACTTT
CATSRDSRLNHSPLHF
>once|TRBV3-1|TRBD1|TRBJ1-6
TGTGCCAGCAGCCGGAACGGACAGGGATCTTCACCCCTCCACTTT
CASSRNGQGSSPLHF
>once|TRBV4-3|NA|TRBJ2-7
TGCGCCAGCAGCCAAGAGGCAGAACAGGAGCAGTACTTC
CASSQEAEQEQYF
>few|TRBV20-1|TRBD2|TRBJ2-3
TGCAGTGCTAGAGCCCTCCCGCGGGGGGGTGTCACAGATACGCAGTATTTT
CSARALPRGGVTDTQYF
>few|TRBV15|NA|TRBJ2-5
TGTGCCACCAGCAGATCCAGAGGATTCCAAGAGACCCAGTACTTC
CATSRSRGFQETQYF
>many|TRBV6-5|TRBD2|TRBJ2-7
TGTGCCAGCAGTTTATCTAGCGGGCCCTACGAGCAGTACTTC
CASSLSSGPYEQYF
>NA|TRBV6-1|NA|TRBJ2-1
TGTGCCAGCAGTTTGCAGACAGCCTTTTACAATGAGCAGTTCTTC
CASSLQTAFYNEQFF
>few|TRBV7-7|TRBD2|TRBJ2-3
TGTGCTAGCAGCTTAGGAGGTAGCGGGGGCACAGATACGCAGTATTTT
CASSLGGSGGTDTQYF
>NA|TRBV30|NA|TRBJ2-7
TGTGCCTGGAGGCCTCATAAAGTGGGACTTCCGTCCTACGAGCAGTACTTC
CAWRPHKVGLPSYEQYF
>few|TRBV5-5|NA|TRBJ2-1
TGTGCCAGCAGCGCAACCCCGCTGGTAGAGCAGTTCTTC
CASSATPLVEQFF
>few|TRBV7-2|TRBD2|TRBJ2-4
TGTGCCAGCAGCTTGGGGCGGGGGGGCCTAGGCAAAAACATTCAGTACTTC
CASSLGRGGLGKNIQYF
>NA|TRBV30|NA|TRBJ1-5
TGTGCCTGGAGTGCAGGGGCAGGGCGGCAGCCCCAGCATTTT
CAWSAGAGRQPQHF
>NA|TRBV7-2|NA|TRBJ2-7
TGTGCCAGCAGCTTAAGCTGGGCGGCGGCCTCCTACGAGCAGTACTTC
CASSLSWAAASYEQYF
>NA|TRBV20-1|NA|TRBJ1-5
TGCAGTGCTAGCCGAGCCACCAATCAGCCCCAGCATTTT
CSASRATNQPQHF
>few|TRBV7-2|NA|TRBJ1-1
TGTGCCAGCAGCTCGCCCGGGGGGGTCACTGAAGCTTTCTTT
CASSSPGGVTEAFF
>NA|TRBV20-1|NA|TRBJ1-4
TGCAGTGCTTTCACTACAACTAATGAAAAACTGTTTTTT
CSAFTTTNEKLFF
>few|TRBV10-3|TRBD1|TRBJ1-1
TGTGCCAACAACAGGGGGCAGAGCACTGAAGCTTTCTTT
CANNRGQSTEAFF
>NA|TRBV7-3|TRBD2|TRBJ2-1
TGTGCCAGCAGTTATAGCGGGGACGCGTACAATGAGCAGTTCTTC
CASSYSGDAYNEQFF
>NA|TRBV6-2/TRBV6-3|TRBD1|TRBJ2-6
TGTGCCAGCAGTTACAGGACAGGGAAATTTCATACTCTGGGGGCCAACGTCCTGACTTTC
CASSYRTGKFHTLGANVLTF
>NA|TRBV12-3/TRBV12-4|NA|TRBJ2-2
TGTGCCAGCAGCGAGGGGGCCGGGGAGCTGTTTTTT
CASSEGAGELFF
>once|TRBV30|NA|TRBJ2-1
TGTGCCTGGAGTGATGCTAGTGAGCAGTTCTTC
CAWSDASEQFF
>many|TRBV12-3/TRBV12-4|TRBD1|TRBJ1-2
TGTGCCAGCAGAGGAACCCCGGGACAGCCCAACTATGGCTACACCTTC
CASRGTPGQPNYGYTF
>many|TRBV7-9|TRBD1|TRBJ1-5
TGTGCCAGCAGTCTAGGACAGGGGGCAAATCAGCCCCAGCATTTT
CASSLGQGANQPQHF
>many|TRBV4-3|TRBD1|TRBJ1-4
TGCGCCAGCAGCCAAGATCCAGGGGGTAATGAAAAACTGTTTTTT
CASSQDPGGNEKLFF
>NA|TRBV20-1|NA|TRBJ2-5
TGCAGTGCTAGAGGGAGATGGGGGCCGAAAGAGACCCAGTACTTC
CSARGRWGPKETQYF
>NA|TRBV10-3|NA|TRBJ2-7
TGTGCCAGCGAAAGGGGCCAGGGTGGCTACGAGCAGTACTTC
CASERGQGGYEQYF
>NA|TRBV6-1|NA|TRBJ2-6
TGTGCCAGCAGTATAGGGACATTTTACTCTGGGGCCAACGTCCTGACTTTC
CASSIGTFYSGANVLTF
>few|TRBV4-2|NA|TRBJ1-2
TGTGCCAGCAGCCAAGATGCGGGGACTGTCGGCTACACCTTC
CASSQDAGTVGYTF
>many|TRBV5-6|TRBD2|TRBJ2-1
TGTGCCAGCAGCTTGCTAGCGGGGGGCCATGAGCAGTTCTTC
CASSLLAGGHEQFF
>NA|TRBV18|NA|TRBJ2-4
TGTGCCAGCTCACCACGTGTAGCCCAAGGCGGCAAAAACATTCAGTACTTC
CASSPRVAQGGKNIQYF
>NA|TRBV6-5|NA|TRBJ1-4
TGTGCCAGCAGTTCCAGCGAAGGGGCTAATTTTGAAAAACTGTTTTTT
CASSSSEGANFEKLFF
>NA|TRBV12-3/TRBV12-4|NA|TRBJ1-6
TGTGCCAGCAGTTTAAGGCTGGCAACGCCTCACCTCCACTTT
CASSLRLATPHLHF
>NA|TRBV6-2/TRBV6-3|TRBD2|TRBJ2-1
TGTGCCAGCAGACCTTGGACTAGCGGGGGGACCTACAATGAGCAGTTCTTC
CASRPWTSGGTYNEQFF
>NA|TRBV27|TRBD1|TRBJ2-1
TGTGCCAGCAGTGTCGGGACAGGCCACCCGTTCTTC
CASSVGTGHPFF
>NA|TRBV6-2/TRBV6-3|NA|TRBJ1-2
TGTGCCAGCAGTTACTCAGGGGCTAGGCTACAAGTTGGTGGCTACACCTTC
CASSYSGARLQVGGYTF
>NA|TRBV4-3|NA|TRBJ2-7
TGCGCCAGCAGCCAAACCTCCCTGTACGGATCCTCCTCCTACGAGCAGTACTTC
CASSQTSLYGSSSYEQYF
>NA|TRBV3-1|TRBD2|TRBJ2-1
TGTGCCAGCAGCCAAGATCTAAAGCGGGGGAACGATGAGCAGTTCTTC
CASSQDLKRGNDEQFF
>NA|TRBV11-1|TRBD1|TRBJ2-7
TGTGCCAGCAGCGGACCGGGACAGCACTACGAGCAGTACTTC
CASSGPGQHYEQYF
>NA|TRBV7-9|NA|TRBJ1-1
TGTGCCAGCAGCCGTGGACAGCCTAAATACTCAGAAGCTTTCTTT
CASSRGQPKYSEAFF
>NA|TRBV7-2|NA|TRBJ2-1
TGTGCCAGCAGCTATCAGTGGGGGCGGATAGCCTACAATGAGCAGTTCTTC
CASSYQWGRIAYNEQFF
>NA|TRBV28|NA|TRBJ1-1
TGTGCCAGCAGTTTAATCAGTTATGAAGCTTTCTTT
CASSLISYEAFF
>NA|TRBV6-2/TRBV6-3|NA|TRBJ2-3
TGTGCCAGCAGTTGGACGGTACTAGATACGCAGTATTTT
CASSWTVLDTQYF
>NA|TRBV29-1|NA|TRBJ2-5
TGCAGCGTTGGAGATCCTAAGTTGTGGGAGACCCAGTACTTC
CSVGDPKLWETQYF
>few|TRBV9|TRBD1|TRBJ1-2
TGTGCCAGCAGCGTACAGGGGGAGGGCTATGGCTACACCTTC
CASSVQGEGYGYTF
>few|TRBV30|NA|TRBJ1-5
TGTGCCTGGAGTGCGACGGGTTATCAGCCCCAGCATTTT
CAWSATGYQPQHF
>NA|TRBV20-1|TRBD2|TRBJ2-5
TGCAGTGCTACAAGACTAGCGGGGGGAGAAGAGACCCAGTACTTC
CSATRLAGGEETQYF
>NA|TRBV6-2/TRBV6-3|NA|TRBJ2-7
TGTGCCAGCAGTTTGACCACAGGTACTGGGCAGTACTTC
CASSLTTGTGQYF
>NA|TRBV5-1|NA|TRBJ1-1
TGCGCCAGCAGCTTACGTAGTGCGCCGGGCACTGAAGCTTTCTTT
CASSLRSAPGTEAFF